This T cell receptor (beta chain) came from a study of a mutant IDH1 vaccine in newly diagnosed glioma (dated by TCRdb to the early 2020s). For the wider study: Patients received eight vaccinations in weeks 1, 3, 5, 7, 11, 15, 19 and 23, corresponding to visits V03 through V10. Peripheral blood was drawn at six visits: V03 (baseline), V05, V07, V10, V12 and V13. Before enrollment, most patients had been given radiochemotherapy with temozolomide as standard therapy, while the rest had received either radiotherapy alone or temozolomide alone. Vaccination began 4-6 weeks after radiotherapy alone, or alongside temozolomide cycles in the chemotherapy-containing groups. Of the approximately 35 treated patients, around 62% were male and 37.5% were female, and the mean age was roughly 38 years. For exploratory analyses, longitudinal TCRB deep sequencing was carried out in approximately 25 treated patients wherever samples were available. Results the study describes overall, beyond this receptor: No apparent relationship was observed between pseudoprogression and alterations in the top peripheral T cell clonotypes detected by TCRB sequencing. According to the authors, sample limitations meant that analyses of patient blood samples could not be reproduced. Availability determined which PBMC samples were chosen for TCRB deep sequencing. Across multiple MHC alleles, vaccine-induced immune responses were seen in more than 80% of patients.

Receptor libraries were prepared by the immunoSEQ multiplex PCR assay. Following the manufacturer's protocol, the hsTCRB Kit was used to amplify rearranged TCR beta chain sequences. TCRB libraries were sequenced on an Illumina MiSeq. The authors' analysis ran thus. The proprietary platform of the kit vendor was used for demultiplexing, trimming and gene mapping. As stored in TCRdb, this immuneACCESS dataset retains in-frame rearrangements with V and J assigned. A fraction of the clones does not appear; measured against another copy, unresolved V genes explain less than half of the discrepancy, and the remainder lacks a known reason. V, J and clone size were drawn from that table, and D and trimming were deduced from the DNA. The sample yields nearly 35,000 clones; just under 85% were counted once. 24% of the sample is in the top ten clones. Concerning this clone itself: Which antigen it targets is not known. No per-base quality is available; no much larger clone lies one base away.

The sample's time point label, decoded: week 5, during vaccination. Each vaccine dose, consisting of 300 ug of a 20-mer mutant IDH1 peptide in Montanide, was administered subcutaneously with topical imiquimod. Newly diagnosed WHO grade 3 or 4 IDH1-mutant astrocytomas showing loss of nuclear ATRX were present in the donors. The samples were drawn from NOA16, a multicentre, single-arm, open-label phase I trial in Germany that tested a mutant IDH1 peptide vaccine in humans for the first time. Genomic DNA for TCRB sequencing was extracted from EDTA blood using the DNeasy Blood and Tissue Kit. This TCR was recovered from a man younger than 40 with glioma. Sequences were derived from PBMCs, sampled from a glioma patient whose treatment included an IDH1 peptide vaccine.

The bases are TGTGCCAGCAGCTCACCGGGCTCCGGGGAGCTGTTTTTT. This translates into CASSSPGSGELFF. The chain links TRBV7-2 with TRBJ2-2, with an unclear D gene assignment. The germline ends are 9 bases apart after V is trimmed by 4 bases and J by 6 bases. CDR1 and CDR2, looked up from the germline V gene, are SGHTA and FQGNSA. The CDR3 measures 13 amino acids from cysteine to phenylalanine. The only DNA kept is the CDR3, 39 bases in frame from the first base.